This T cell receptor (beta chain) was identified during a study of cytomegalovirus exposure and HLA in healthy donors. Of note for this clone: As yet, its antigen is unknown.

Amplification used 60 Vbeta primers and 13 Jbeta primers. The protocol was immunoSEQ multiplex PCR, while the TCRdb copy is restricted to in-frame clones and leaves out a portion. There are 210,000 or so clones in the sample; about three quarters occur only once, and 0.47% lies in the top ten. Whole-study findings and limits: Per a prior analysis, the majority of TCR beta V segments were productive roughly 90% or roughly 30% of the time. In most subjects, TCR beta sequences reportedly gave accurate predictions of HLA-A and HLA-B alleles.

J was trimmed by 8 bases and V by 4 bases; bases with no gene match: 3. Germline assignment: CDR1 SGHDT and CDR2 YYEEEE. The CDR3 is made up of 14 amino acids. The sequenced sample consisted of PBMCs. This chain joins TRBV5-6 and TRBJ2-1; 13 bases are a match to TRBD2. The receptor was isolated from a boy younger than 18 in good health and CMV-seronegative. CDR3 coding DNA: TGTGCCAGCAGCCTGGGACTAGCGGGGTATGAGCAGTTCTTC. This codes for CASSLGLAGYEQFF. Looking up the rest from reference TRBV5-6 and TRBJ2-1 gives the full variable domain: DAGVTQSPTHLIKTRGQQVTLRCSPKSGHDTVSWYQQALGQGPQFIFQYYEEEERQRGNFPDRFSGHQFPNYSSELNVNALLLGDSALYLCASSLGLAGYEQFFGPGTRLTVL.